This TCR beta chain was retrieved from a study of blood T cells in healthy people across ages. Broader study findings: PBMCs went unsorted, and a conclusive naive versus antigen-experienced comparison was therefore prevented.

It was with a sample-barcoded 5' primer and a J-beta primer mix that a second PCR of roughly 7 to 12 cycles was run. TCRdb passed the 5' RACE reads through MiXCR, listing each CDR3 protein once. Of 800,000 or so distinct CDR3 sequences detected, just under 25% appear once; the ten largest clones hold under 4.5%. For this clonotype: The antigen is undetermined.

These data were also filed under a second study, of T cells of mothers and their children.

This TCR was recovered from a boy younger than 18 in good health. The specimen sequenced was blood.

The CDR3 nucleotides are TGTGCCAGCAGCCGGACAGGGGGCTTTGGAGAGCAGTACTTC. This translates into CASSRTGGFGEQYF. V usage is TRBV9 and J usage is TRBJ2-7; 11 bases fit TRBD1. CDR1 and CDR2 (germline): SGDLS, YYNGEE. This CDR3 is 14 amino acids long. V was clipped by 4 bases and J by 7 bases; unmatched bases: 7.